This section outlines one T cell receptor beta chain sequence together with its context. The antigen is undetermined. The sample comes from a study of response to subunit inactivated influenza vaccine. Overall study findings and caveats: The authors suggested that few new T cells are recruited per seasonal influenza vaccination.

MiXCR, applied by TCRdb to the RT-PCR reads, yields one record per CDR3 protein. The sample lists 500,000 to 650,000 distinct CDR3 sequences, 7.5% to 8.5% seen once, with 10% to 15% in the top ten. Per germline, CDR1 MNHEY and CDR2 SVGEGT. This CDR3 has 19 residues. V dropped 0 bases and J dropped 4; count of bases not matched to a gene: 13. The receptor was derived from a man between 50 and 69 years old who received an inactivated influenza vaccine. Source: PBMCs from blood, taken roughly 24 months after vaccination. The chain uses TRBV6-2 or TRBV6-3 and TRBJ2-1; 9 bases are a match to TRBD2. CDR3 in DNA: TGTGCCAGCAGTTACTCGACTCCATTTCTAGCGGGGAAGTACAATGAGCAGTTCTTC. Protein: CASSYSTPFLAGKYNEQFF.